Below, one T cell receptor (beta chain) is given with its context. Its antigen is not known. PCR employed 60 Vbeta and 13 Jbeta primers. Method: immunoSEQ multiplex PCR; TCRdb's copy keeps in-frame clones and lacks some. The sample comprises 85,000 to 120,000 clones, around 85% of which are singletons, and 3.5% to 4% rests with the top ten. This sample stems from a study of cytomegalovirus exposure and HLA in healthy donors. Overall study findings and caveats: Donors were assumed by presence/absence analyses to have roughly uniform sequencing depth. Most TCR sequences were rare, but some public TCRs occurred in many donors. Associated with cytomegalovirus, according to the listing, were 150 to 200 TCR beta chains.

CDR1 is SGHRS and CDR2 is YFSETQ in the germline V gene. This CDR3 region has 13 residues. The V end lost 7 bases, the J end lost 1 base, and 11 bases lay between the germline ends. This TCR was recovered from a man aged 55 to 70 in good health and CMV-seronegative. This chain links TRBV5-1 with TRBJ1-1; weak D call: TRBD1 (6 bases). Sequenced: PBMCs. CDR3 nucleotide sequence: TGCGCCAGCGGAGGACAGCCGAACACTGAAGCTTTCTTT. Translated, it gives CASGGQPNTEAFF.